This T cell receptor (beta chain) was identified during a study of T cells after yellow fever vaccination. Each CDR3 protein gets one entry after TCRdb re-called the 5' RACE reads with MiXCR. The sample includes around 310,000 distinct CDR3 sequences, approximately 4% of them seen just once. This clonotype was seen only a few times. This TCR derives from a man younger than 35 who received the YFV17D yellow fever vaccine. The sequences come from PBMCs, collected 15 days after the yellow fever booster vaccination.

CDR3 protein: CASSQGLAGSYEQYF. CDR3 nucleotide sequence: TGCGCCAGCAGCCAAGGACTAGCGGGATCCTACGAGCAGTACTTC. This chain joins TRBV4-1 and TRBJ2-7; TRBD2 matches 11 bases. CDR1 is MGHRA and CDR2 is YSYEKL in the germline V gene. With 1 base clipped from V and 1 base from J, the junction kept 0 bases outside the gene matches. The CDR3 contains 15 residues.